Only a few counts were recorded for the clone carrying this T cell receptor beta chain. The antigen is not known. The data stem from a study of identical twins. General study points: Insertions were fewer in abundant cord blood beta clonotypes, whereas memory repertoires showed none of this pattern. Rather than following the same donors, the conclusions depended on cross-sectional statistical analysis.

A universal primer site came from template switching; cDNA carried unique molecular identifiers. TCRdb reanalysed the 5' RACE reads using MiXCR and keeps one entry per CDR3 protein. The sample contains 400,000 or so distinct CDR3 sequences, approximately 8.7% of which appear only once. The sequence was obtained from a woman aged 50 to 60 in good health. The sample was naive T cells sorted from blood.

CDR3 bases: TGTGCCAGCAGTGATGGGGGATCTGGGGCCAACGTCCTGACTTTC. It codes for CASSDGGSGANVLTF. This sequence joins TRBV25-1 and TRBJ2-6; D may correspond to TRBD1 or TRBD2 (5 bases each). Germline values: CDR1 MGHDK, CDR2 SYGVNS. The CDR3 runs to 15 residues. V was cut by 3 bases and J by 1 base, with 7 bases left in between.